Each of the 24 T cell receptor beta chains below was sequenced from the same sample in a study of CD8 T cells in Susac syndrome. An input of about 0.45 to 1 ug of RNA was subjected to reverse transcription using random hexamers. Using its own MiXCR run on the immunoSEQ multiplex PCR reads, TCRdb lists one record per CDR3 protein. The repertoire consists of about 200,000 distinct CDR3 sequences, with over 85% occurring once and the leading ten covering 0.095% to 0.12%. What was sequenced was CD4+ T cells from PBMCs. All receptors derive from a human donor in good health.

CDR3 DNA sequence: TGCAGCGTCCCCCGAGGGCCCAGGGGGTACCAAGAGACCCAGTACTTC. It codes for CSVPRGPRGYQETQYF. The chain uses TRBV29-1 and TRBJ2-5; the match to TRBD1 covers 7 bases. J gave up 0 bases and V 6 bases, and 13 bases lay outside the gene matches. This CDR3 contains 16 residues. Per germline, CDR1 SQVTM and CDR2 ANQGSEA.

This rearrangement joins TRBV29-1 to TRBJ1-5; tentatively, D is TRBD1 (5 bases). CDR3 length: 12 amino acids. Trimming took 4 bases from V and 7 from J, leaving 11 bases between them. The germline V gene encodes CDR1 SQVTM and CDR2 ANQGSEA. In DNA form, the CDR3 reads TGCAGCGTTGGGGTCAGGGAACAGCCCCAGCATTTT. Amino acids: CSVGVREQPQHF.

The rearrangement uses TRBV3-1 and TRBJ1-1; possible D gene TRBD1, 5 bases. The CDR3 sequence is 11 residues long. Germline loops: CDR1 LGHDT, CDR2 YNNKEL (reference sequence). Trimming shortened V by 10 bases and J by 5 bases, and 11 bases separated the two germline ends. CDR3 DNA: TGTGCCACCCTTGGGGCAACTGAAGCTTTCTTT. Translating it yields CATLGATEAFF.

This clonotype was counted once. The chain uses TRBV11-2 and TRBJ2-1; D remains ambiguous. Trimming took off 3 bases at V and 8 bases at J, with 5 bases between the two ends. Germline CDR1 is SGHAT and CDR2 is FQNNGV. CDR3 length: 11 residues. The CDR3 region has the DNA TGTGCCAGCAGCTTTAAGTATGAGCAGTTCTTC. It yields the protein CASSFKYEQFF.

This chain joins TRBV29-1 and TRBJ2-7, with D hard to call. Trimming removed 3 bases from V and 4 bases from J, with 13 bases in between. Germline lookup yields CDR1 SQVTM and CDR2 ANQGSEA. The CDR3 has 13 residues. CDR3 protein: CSVEFQSPYEQYV. Here the CDR3 DNA reads TGCAGCGTTGAGTTTCAGTCACCTTACGAGCAGTACGTC.

This chain connects TRBV30 to TRBJ1-1; 9 nucleotides agree with TRBD1. The V gene's germline CDR1 is GTSNPN and CDR2 SVGIG (reference sequence). This CDR3 region has 14 residues. The V segment lost 5 bases and the J segment 1 base; nucleotides outside the gene matches: 5. This CDR3 is CAWHTGGRNTEAFF. The CDR3, as DNA: TGTGCCTGGCATACAGGGGGCAGGAACACTGAAGCTTTCTTT.

The CDR3, as DNA: TGCGCCAGCAGCTCGGGGATATCGGATTCACCCCTCCACTTT. Residues: CASSSGISDSPLHF. This rearrangement joins TRBV5-1 to TRBJ1-6, with D hard to call. CDR3 size: 14 residues. V lost 3 bases and J 8 bases, leaving 12 bases between the germline ends. Germline lookup yields CDR1 SGHRS and CDR2 YFSETQ. The full variable domain, completed using reference TRBV5-1 and TRBJ1-6, is KAGVTQTPRYLIKTRGQQVTLSCSPISGHRSVSWYQQTPGQGLQFLFEYFSETQRNKGNFPGRFSGRQFSNSRSEMNVSTLELGDSALYLCASSSGISDSPLHFGNGTRLTVT.

V gene TRBV2 combines with J gene TRBJ1-2, with a tentative D call TRBD1 (6 bases). CDR1 is SNHLY and CDR2 is FYNNEI in the germline V gene. With 1 base removed from V and 5 bases from J, the gap between germline ends came to 11 bases. This CDR3 contains 14 residues. The CDR3 DNA follows: TGTGCCAGCAGTGAAGAGGACAGAACGTATGGCTACACCTTC. The encoded protein is CASSEEDRTYGYTF.

The rearrangement joins TRBV15 to TRBJ2-1, with TRBD2 matching 13 bases. The CDR3 has 16 residues. The ends lost 2 bases at V and 5 bases at J; junction bases unmatched: 3. Germline V CDR1 and CDR2: LNHNV, YYDKDF (reference sequence). In DNA form, the CDR3 reads TGTGCCACCAGCAGATCTACTAGCGGGAGGGACAATGAGCAGTTCTTC. It codes for CATSRSTSGRDNEQFF.

V and J are TRBV27 and TRBJ2-7; 7 nucleotides align to TRBD1. This CDR3 is 15 amino acids long. CDR1 is MNHEY and CDR2 is SMNVEV in the germline V gene (reference sequence). The V segment lost 5 bases and the J segment 3 bases; nucleotides outside the gene matches: 10. The CDR3 loop reads CASSPRQGVDYEQYV. The CDR3, as DNA: TGTGCCAGCAGTCCGCGACAGGGTGTGGACTACGAGCAGTACGTC.

This rearrangement joins TRBV10-3 to TRBJ2-3; D is ambiguous. Per germline, CDR1 ENHRY and CDR2 SYGVKD. V was pared by 3 bases and J by 0 bases, with 4 bases between. The CDR3 is made up of 13 amino acids. DNA for the CDR3: TGTGCCATCAGTGATTCTAGCACAGATACGCAGTATTTT. It translates to CAISDSSTDTQYF.

The rearrangement joins TRBV10-3 to TRBJ1-5; no definite D call. The CDR3 has 13 amino acids. Trimming took off 5 bases at V and 6 bases at J, with 11 bases between the two ends. CDR1 is ENHRY, CDR2 SYGVKD, per germline. CDR3 residues: CAISLDGGQPQHF. Here the CDR3 DNA reads TGTGCCATCAGTCTGGACGGTGGTCAGCCCCAGCATTTT.

Only one count was recorded for this clonotype. The chain carries TRBV30 and TRBJ1-4, with D tentatively TRBD1 (5 bases). Germline CDR1 GTSNPN, CDR2 SVGIG (reference sequence). V was clipped by 2 bases and J by 2 bases, with 15 bases between them. The CDR3 has 16 residues. This CDR3 is CAWSSEGTPTNEKLFF. Here the CDR3 DNA reads TGTGCCTGGAGTTCGGAAGGGACCCCCACTAATGAAAAACTGTTTTTT.

The chain recombines TRBV14 with TRBJ2-1; 9 bases map to TRBD1. The junction had 4 bases not matched to a gene; V was cut back by 2 bases and J by 2 bases. CDR3 size: 16 residues. Germline V gives CDR1 SGHDN, CDR2 FVKESK. The CDR3 sequence is CASSQTGGGTYNEQFF. The CDR3 nucleotides are TGTGCCAGCAGCCAAACAGGGGGCGGCACCTACAATGAGCAGTTCTTC.

This chain connects TRBV24-1 to TRBJ2-2; D gene uncertain. The CDR3 length is 13 residues. V gave up 5 bases and J gave up 4 bases, with 7 bases separating them. Germline assignment: CDR1 KGHDR and CDR2 SFDVKD. Written as DNA, the CDR3 is TGTGCCACCAGTGTCTGGAGCACCGGGGAGCTGTTTTTT. The encoded protein is CATSVWSTGELFF.

The chain links TRBV7-2 to TRBJ2-7, with 10 bases identical to TRBD1. V lost 5 bases and J lost 4; bases outside the gene matches: 14. This CDR3 is built from 17 residues. Per germline, CDR1 SGHTA and CDR2 FQGNSA. The CDR3 spells CASSPDPVGTGAYEQYF. The CDR3 coding sequence is TGTGCCAGCAGCCCTGACCCTGTCGGGACAGGGGCGTACGAGCAGTACTTC.

This sequence joins TRBV28 and TRBJ2-7, with TRBD2 matching over 11 bases. Per germline, CDR1 MDHEN and CDR2 SYDVKM. V lost 8 bases, J lost 5 bases, and 8 bases stayed unmatched. CDR3 length equals 14 residues. CDR3 protein: CASGAASGRHEQYV. The CDR3 DNA reads as TGTGCCAGCGGAGCCGCTAGCGGGAGGCACGAGCAGTACGTC.

The J gene is TRBJ2-1, the V gene TRBV9; no firm D call. The CDR3 is 12 residues long. Germline V gives CDR1 SGDLS, CDR2 YYNGEE. V was clipped by 3 bases and J by 9 bases, with 10 bases between them. The CDR3, as DNA: TGTGCCAGCAGCGCTACTTTCGGTGAGCAGTTCTTC. Amino acids: CASSATFGEQFF.

V usage is TRBV12-3 or TRBV12-4 and J usage is TRBJ1-1; D gene ambiguous. V was shortened by 3 bases and J by 7 bases, with 9 bases between the two germline ends. This CDR3 region has 12 residues. In DNA form, the CDR3 reads TGTGCCAGCAGTTTTGGGTGGCTTGAAGCTTTCTTT. It translates to CASSFGWLEAFF.

The J gene is TRBJ2-1, the V gene TRBV18, with 7 nucleotides matching TRBD1. Germline V gene lookup returns CDR1 KGHSH and CDR2 LQKENI. CDR3 length equals 14 residues. The V gene end was trimmed by 0 bases and the J gene end by 10 bases; junction bases not matched to a gene: 6. For the CDR3, the DNA is TGTGCCAGCTCACCACCGCAGGGGGTAGGGGAGCAGTTCTTC. Translation gives CASSPPQGVGEQFF.

The chain combines TRBV7-6 with TRBJ2-3, with D perhaps TRBD1 or TRBD2 (5 bases each). This CDR3 has 14 amino acids. Germline CDR1 SGHVS, CDR2 FNYEAQ. V lost 4 bases to trimming and J lost 8 bases, with 16 bases between them. The CDR3: CASSSLSGPATQYF. DNA of the CDR3: TGTGCCAGCAGCTCCCTGTCGGGGCCCGCTACGCAGTATTTT.

The V and J genes are TRBV5-1 and TRBJ2-4; 8 nucleotides match TRBD1. The junction had 7 bases not matched to a gene; V was cut back by 4 bases and J by 7 bases. Germline V gives CDR1 SGHRS, CDR2 YFSETQ. The CDR3 runs to 14 residues. The CDR3 loop reads CASSLRQGRNIQYF. The CDR3 DNA follows: TGCGCCAGCAGCCTCCGACAGGGGAGGAACATTCAGTACTTC.

J is TRBJ2-7 and V is TRBV20-1; D might be TRBD1 or TRBD2, each matching 5 bases. There are 12 residues in the CDR3. Germline values: CDR1 DFQATT, CDR2 SNEGSKA (reference sequence). The CDR3 reads CTARDPSYEQYV. CDR3 sequence (DNA): TGCACCGCCCGGGACCCTTCCTACGAGCAGTACGTC.

The chain recombines TRBV11-2 with TRBJ2-1; D unclear. The germline gives CDR1 SGHAT, CDR2 FQNNGV. Trimming removed 0 bases from V and 15 bases from J, with 12 bases in between. The CDR3 contains 12 residues. In DNA form, the CDR3 reads TGTGCCAGCAGCTTAGATCTCCCCGAACCGTTCTTC. It translates to CASSLDLPEPFF.